This T cell receptor beta chain originates from a study of graft-versus-host responses after intestinal transplantation. The table came from immunoSEQ multiplex PCR; TCRdb's copy has only in-frame clones and leaves some out. The sample lists tens of thousands of clones, more than 75% occurring once. The sample holds a few counts of this clone. Its antigen is undetermined. The germline V gene encodes CDR1 LNHDA and CDR2 SQIVND (reference sequence). This CDR3 has 16 amino acids. Germline trimming cut 0 bases from V and 4 bases from J; bases unmatched to any gene: 8. The source material was unstimulated CD8+ T cells sorted from spleen or lymph node cells, sampled before transplant. The TCR originated in a human donor who was the organ donor for an intestinal transplant. The genes are TRBV19 and TRBJ1-2, with 7 bases aligning to TRBD1. CDR3 region: CASSIDWPGTVYGYTF. The DNA for the CDR3 is TGTGCCAGTAGTATAGATTGGCCCGGGACAGTCTATGGCTACACCTTC.